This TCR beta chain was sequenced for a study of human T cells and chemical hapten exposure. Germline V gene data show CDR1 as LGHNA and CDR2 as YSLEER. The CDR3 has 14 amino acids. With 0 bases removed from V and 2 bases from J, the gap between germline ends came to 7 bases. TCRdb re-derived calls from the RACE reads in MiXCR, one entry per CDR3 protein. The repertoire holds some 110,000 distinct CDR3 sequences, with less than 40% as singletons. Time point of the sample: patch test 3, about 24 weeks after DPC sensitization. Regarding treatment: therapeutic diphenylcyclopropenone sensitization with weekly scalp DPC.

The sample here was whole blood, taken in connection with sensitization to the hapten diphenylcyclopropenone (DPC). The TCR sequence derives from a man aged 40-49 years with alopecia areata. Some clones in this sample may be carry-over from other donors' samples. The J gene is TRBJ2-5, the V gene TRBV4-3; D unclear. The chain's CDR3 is CASSQDRRQETQYF. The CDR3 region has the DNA TGCGCCAGCAGCCAAGATCGAAGACAAGAGACCCAGTACTTC.